One sample yielded the 12 T cell receptor beta chains listed below, sequenced in a study of OX40 agonist ivuxolimab in advanced cancers. Profiling relied on immunoSEQ multiplex PCR, and the TCRdb table lists in-frame clones only, not all of them. The sample contains more than 50,000 clones, 70% to 90% of which appear only once. The sequenced sample was CD4+ or CD8+ T cells sorted from blood, obtained in a trial of the OX40 agonist ivuxolimab. Receptors were obtained from an adult with an advanced solid tumor such as melanoma, head and neck, liver or kidney cancer.

The chain couples TRBV28 to TRBJ2-1; 7 bases are shared with TRBD2. J was trimmed by 3 bases and V by 5 bases; bases with no gene match: 10. The length of the CDR3 is 16 residues. Germline V lookup: CDR1 MDHEN, CDR2 SYDVKM. This CDR3 reads CASSPTGAGVYNEQFF. The CDR3, as DNA: TGTGCCAGCAGTCCAACCGGGGCGGGAGTCTACAATGAGCAGTTCTTC. Drawing the rest from reference TRBV28 and TRBJ2-1, the complete variable domain is DVKVTQSSRYLVKRTGEKVFLECVQDMDHENMFWYRQDPGLGLRLIYFSYDVKMKEKGDIPEGYSVSREKKERFSLILESASTNQTSMYLCASSPTGAGVYNEQFFGPGTRLTVL.

The chain recombines TRBV27 with TRBJ1-5, with D perhaps TRBD1 (5 bases). Germline V gives CDR1 MNHEY, CDR2 SMNVEV (reference sequence). CDR3 length equals 15 residues. V was trimmed by 3 bases and J by 7 bases, leaving 16 bases between them. CDR3 in amino acids: CASSLAKGFGQPQHF. CDR3 coding DNA: TGTGCCAGCAGTTTGGCCAAGGGGTTCGGGCAGCCCCAGCATTTT.

The chain links TRBV6-6 to TRBJ2-7, with D perhaps matching TRBD2 (6 bases). Trimming shortened V by 9 bases and J by 4 bases, and 22 bases separated the two germline ends. Germline-derived CDR1 and CDR2 are MNHNY and SVGAGI (reference sequence). CDR3 length: 15 amino acids. This CDR3 reads CASDRGGHPPYEQYF. In DNA, the CDR3 is TGTGCCAGTGACCGGGGAGGCCATCCCCCTTACGAGCAGTACTTC.

V gene TRBV6-1 combines with J gene TRBJ1-3; D possibly corresponds to TRBD1 (6 bases). The V end was cut by 4 bases, the J end by 6 bases, with 16 bases between. This CDR3 spans 15 amino acids. The germline V gene has CDR1 MNHNS and CDR2 SASEGT. CDR3 region: CASSVGTGNSNTIYF. CDR3 sequence (DNA): TGTGCCAGCAGTGTGGGTACAGGGAACTCAAACACCATATATTTT.

This clone has a handful of counts. The chain employs TRBV7-2 and TRBJ1-5, with a possible D match to TRBD1 (5 bases). The length of the CDR3 is 16 residues. V was trimmed by 1 base and J by 4 bases, leaving 14 bases between them. Germline CDR1 SGHTA, CDR2 FQGNSA. Here the CDR3 reads CASSLDPGINNQPQHF. The CDR3 coding sequence is TGTGCCAGCAGCTTAGATCCAGGGATTAATAATCAGCCCCAGCATTTT.

This chain connects TRBV19 to TRBJ2-5; perhaps D is TRBD1 or TRBD2 (5 bases each). CDR1 is LNHDA, CDR2 SQIVND, per germline (reference sequence). V lost 1 base to trimming and J lost 4 bases, with 10 bases between them. The CDR3 extends over 14 amino acids. DNA of the CDR3: TGTGCCAGTAGTATAGCGGGACGCTTAGAGACCCAGTACTTC. It codes for CASSIAGRLETQYF.

This chain joins TRBV5-6 and TRBJ2-7, with D unresolved. CDR1 is SGHDT, CDR2 YYEEEE, per germline. V was clipped by 3 bases and J by 2 bases, with 12 bases between them. The CDR3 is made up of 14 amino acids. CDR3 sequence reads: CASSYQAPPYEQYF. The CDR3 DNA reads as TGTGCCAGCAGCTATCAGGCCCCCCCCTACGAGCAGTACTTC.

The rearrangement joins TRBV5-1 to TRBJ1-4; D uncertain. Trimming pared 7 bases from V and 4 bases from J, leaving 5 bases between. This CDR3 is 11 amino acids long. CDR1 is SGHRS and CDR2 is YFSETQ in the germline V gene. The CDR3: CASRLNEKLFF. The CDR3 coding sequence is TGCGCCAGCCGCCTTAATGAAAAACTGTTTTTT.

The V call is TRBV28, the J call TRBJ1-4; D is uncertain. In germline, CDR1 is MDHEN, CDR2 SYDVKM. The V and J ends lost 2 bases and 8 bases respectively, with 6 bases between them. The CDR3 consists of 12 residues. The CDR3 DNA sequence: TGTGCCAGCAGTTTAGTGGGGGAAAAACTGTTTTTT. Translation: CASSLVGEKLFF.

The chain combines TRBV5-4 with TRBJ2-7, with D perhaps being TRBD1 or TRBD2 (6 bases each). The CDR3 covers 15 residues. The V gene lost 3 bases and the J gene lost 9 bases, with 22 bases spanning the gap. Germline assignment: CDR1 SGHNT and CDR2 YYREEE (reference sequence). CDR3 nucleotide sequence: TGTGCCAGCAGCTCCTACGCCCTTCGGGGGCGGGCGCAGTACTTC. Amino acids: CASSSYALRGRAQYF.

V and J are TRBV9 and TRBJ2-7; D is perhaps TRBD1 or TRBD2 (5 bases each). This CDR3 contains 13 residues. Germline V lookup: CDR1 SGDLS, CDR2 YYNGEE. Trimming removed 2 bases at V and 6 bases at J, with 12 bases between. In DNA, the CDR3 is TGTGCCAGCAGCGTCGGGGCGGAGGTCGAGCAGTACTTC. It translates to CASSVGAEVEQYF. Together with reference TRBV9 and TRBJ2-7, the CDR3 gives the full variable domain: DSGVTQTPKHLITATGQRVTLRCSPRSGDLSVYWYQQSLDQGLQFLIQYYNGEERAKGNILERFSAQQFPDLHSELNLSSLELGDSALYFCASSVGAEVEQYFGPGTRLTVT.

This chain connects TRBV2 to TRBJ2-5, with 7 bases fitting TRBD2. The germline V gene encodes CDR1 SNHLY and CDR2 FYNNEI. Trimming took 7 bases from V and 5 from J; bases not matched to a gene: 13. The CDR3 loop spans 15 amino acids. The CDR3 DNA reads as TGTGCCAGCACTGTTGGGGCGGGAGTGGCTGAGACCCAGTACTTC. It is translated as CASTVGAGVAETQYF.